This is a list of T cell receptor beta chains from one sample in a study of cytomegalovirus exposure and HLA in healthy donors. The method was immunoSEQ multiplex PCR; TCRdb's version includes in-frame clones alone and lacks a portion of them. Among about 49,000 clones listed, 90% to 95% were seen once. The sequencing input was PBMCs. The receptors here all came from a woman aged 18-29 years in good health and CMV-seropositive. The CDR3 runs from the conserved cysteine through the conserved F or W. Fields, in order: V gene, J gene, clone size, D gene, CDR3 protein, CDR3 DNA. A D gene is named only where the DNA matches it firmly. Clone size is not always given. Where it is, it says once, few, many or a class for expanded clones.

V gene: TRBV28
J gene: TRBJ1-3
clone size: few
D gene: -
CDR3 protein: CASSKDSVGNTIYF
CDR3 DNA: TGTGCCAGCAGTAAAGACAGTGTTGGAAACACCATATATTTT

V gene: TRBV11-2
J gene: TRBJ2-1
clone size: -
D gene: TRBD2
CDR3 protein: CASSPGGLAYPNEQFF
CDR3 DNA: TGTGCCAGCAGCCCCGGCGGACTAGCGTACCCCAATGAGCAGTTCTTC

V gene: TRBV9
J gene: TRBJ1-2
clone size: once
D gene: TRBD1
CDR3 protein: CASSVGVQGANYGYTF
CDR3 DNA: TGTGCCAGCAGCGTAGGGGTACAGGGGGCCAACTATGGCTACACCTTC

V gene: TRBV5-1
J gene: TRBJ2-7
clone size: once
D gene: -
CDR3 protein: CASSLTREYYEQYF
CDR3 DNA: TGCGCCAGCAGCTTGACTCGGGAGTACTACGAGCAGTACTTC

V gene: TRBV6-5
J gene: TRBJ1-2
clone size: -
D gene: TRBD1
CDR3 protein: CASSYGGTGYYGYTF
CDR3 DNA: TGTGCCAGCAGTTACGGGGGGACAGGTTACTATGGCTACACCTTC

V gene: TRBV6-5
J gene: TRBJ2-3
clone size: -
D gene: TRBD1
CDR3 protein: CASSGTGTDTQYF
CDR3 DNA: TGTGCCAGCAGCGGGACAGGGACAGATACGCAGTATTTT

V gene: TRBV9
J gene: TRBJ2-1
clone size: -
D gene: -
CDR3 protein: CASSVAGGRVYRDEQFF
CDR3 DNA: TGTGCCAGCAGCGTAGCTGGAGGGAGGGTTTACAGGGATGAGCAGTTCTTC

V gene: TRBV7-8
J gene: TRBJ2-7
clone size: once
D gene: TRBD2
CDR3 protein: CASSRYSGNDEQYF
CDR3 DNA: TGTGCCAGCAGCAGATATAGCGGGAACGACGAGCAGTACTTC

V gene: TRBV25-1
J gene: TRBJ1-1
clone size: -
D gene: TRBD1
CDR3 protein: CASNGPGGGNTEAFF
CDR3 DNA: TGTGCCAGCAACGGGCCAGGGGGCGGGAACACTGAAGCTTTCTTT

V gene: TRBV7-6
J gene: TRBJ1-1
clone size: -
D gene: -
CDR3 protein: CASSLDMNTEAFF
CDR3 DNA: TGTGCCAGCAGCTTAGACATGAACACTGAAGCTTTCTTT

V gene: TRBV6-1
J gene: TRBJ2-4
clone size: -
D gene: TRBD1
CDR3 protein: CASSVGTGGAAKNIQYF
CDR3 DNA: TGTGCCAGCAGTGTGGGGACAGGGGGCGCCGCCAAAAACATTCAGTACTTC

V gene: TRBV11-2
J gene: TRBJ2-5
clone size: -
D gene: TRBD1
CDR3 protein: CASSLNVGQGETQYF
CDR3 DNA: TGTGCCAGCAGCTTAAATGTGGGACAGGGCGAGACCCAGTACTTC

V gene: TRBV10-2
J gene: TRBJ1-2
clone size: medium-sized
D gene: TRBD1
CDR3 protein: CASSGDSGRGYTF
CDR3 DNA: TGCGCCAGCAGTGGGGACAGCGGCCGGGGCTACACCTTC

V gene: TRBV10-2
J gene: TRBJ2-7
clone size: -
D gene: TRBD1
CDR3 protein: CASNDRGYEQYF
CDR3 DNA: TGCGCCAGCAACGACAGGGGCTACGAGCAGTACTTC

V gene: TRBV10-3
J gene: TRBJ2-7
clone size: -
D gene: TRBD2
CDR3 protein: CAFRGEGYEQYF
CDR3 DNA: TGTGCCTTCAGAGGGGAGGGCTACGAGCAGTACTTC

V gene: TRBV19
J gene: TRBJ1-2
clone size: -
D gene: TRBD1
CDR3 protein: CASSRTGPYGYTF
CDR3 DNA: TGTGCCAGTAGTAGGACAGGTCCCTATGGCTACACCTTC

V gene: TRBV7-9
J gene: TRBJ2-7
clone size: -
D gene: -
CDR3 protein: CASSMTESEQYF
CDR3 DNA: TGTGCCAGCAGCATGACAGAATCCGAGCAGTACTTC

V gene: TRBV19
J gene: TRBJ2-7
clone size: once
D gene: -
CDR3 protein: CASSVAGPYEQYF
CDR3 DNA: TGTGCCAGTAGTGTTGCGGGGCCCTACGAGCAGTACTTC

V gene: TRBV2
J gene: TRBJ2-7
clone size: -
D gene: -
CDR3 protein: CASSADWNYEQYF
CDR3 DNA: TGTGCCAGCAGCGCAGACTGGAATTACGAGCAGTACTTC

V gene: TRBV27
J gene: TRBJ2-7
clone size: -
D gene: TRBD2
CDR3 protein: CASSKGTGGPDEQYF
CDR3 DNA: TGTGCCAGCAGTAAAGGGACGGGAGGGCCGGACGAGCAGTACTTC

V gene: TRBV5-1
J gene: TRBJ2-3
clone size: -
D gene: TRBD2
CDR3 protein: CASSFSNQRDYPDTQYF
CDR3 DNA: TGCGCCAGCAGCTTCTCCAACCAGCGGGATTACCCAGATACGCAGTATTTT

V gene: TRBV4-2
J gene: TRBJ2-1
clone size: -
D gene: TRBD2
CDR3 protein: CASSYGGSGVDNEQFF
CDR3 DNA: TGTGCCAGCAGCTATGGCGGTAGCGGGGTTGACAATGAGCAGTTCTTC

V gene: TRBV7-6
J gene: TRBJ2-7
clone size: -
D gene: TRBD2
CDR3 protein: CASSFPGGEQYF
CDR3 DNA: TGTGCCAGCAGCTTCCCGGGGGGCGAGCAGTACTTC

V gene: TRBV5-1
J gene: TRBJ2-1
clone size: -
D gene: TRBD2
CDR3 protein: CASKASGDNEQFF
CDR3 DNA: TGCGCCAGTAAGGCTAGCGGGGACAATGAGCAGTTCTTC

V gene: TRBV4-3
J gene: TRBJ2-1
clone size: -
D gene: TRBD2
CDR3 protein: CASSQAALAGGYNEQFF
CDR3 DNA: TGCGCCAGCAGCCAAGCCGCCCTAGCGGGAGGGTACAATGAGCAGTTCTTC

V gene: TRBV5-1
J gene: TRBJ2-7
clone size: -
D gene: TRBD2
CDR3 protein: CASSLVTSGHYEQYF
CDR3 DNA: TGCGCCAGCAGCTTGGTGACTAGCGGGCACTACGAGCAGTACTTC

V gene: TRBV7-9
J gene: TRBJ1-1
clone size: -
D gene: -
CDR3 protein: CASSLALKNEAFF
CDR3 DNA: TGTGCCAGCAGCTTAGCCCTAAAGAATGAAGCTTTCTTT

V gene: TRBV27
J gene: TRBJ1-5
clone size: -
D gene: TRBD1
CDR3 protein: CASRGLGRPPGQGAQHF
CDR3 DNA: TGTGCCAGCAGGGGGTTAGGACGGCCTCCCGGGCAGGGGGCCCAGCATTTT

V gene: TRBV5-1
J gene: TRBJ2-7
clone size: -
D gene: -
CDR3 protein: CASSLPTPLEQYF
CDR3 DNA: TGCGCCAGCAGCCTTCCTACCCCTTTAGAGCAGTACTTC

V gene: TRBV2
J gene: TRBJ2-1
clone size: -
D gene: TRBD2
CDR3 protein: CASSVPSGDYNEQFF
CDR3 DNA: TGTGCCAGCAGTGTGCCTAGCGGAGACTACAATGAGCAGTTCTTC

V gene: TRBV15
J gene: TRBJ2-1
clone size: -
D gene: TRBD2
CDR3 protein: CATSTGLAGNEQFF
CDR3 DNA: TGTGCCACCAGCACCGGACTAGCGGGCAATGAGCAGTTCTTC

V gene: TRBV9
J gene: TRBJ2-3
clone size: -
D gene: -
CDR3 protein: CASSVAGSVTQYF
CDR3 DNA: TGTGCCAGCAGCGTAGCTGGTAGCGTCACGCAGTATTTT

V gene: TRBV27
J gene: TRBJ1-1
clone size: -
D gene: -
CDR3 protein: CASRSNTKAFF
CDR3 DNA: TGTGCCAGCAGGTCAAACACTAAAGCTTTCTTT

V gene: TRBV5-8
J gene: TRBJ2-3
clone size: -
D gene: TRBD2
CDR3 protein: CASSLAGGPQDTQYF
CDR3 DNA: TGTGCCAGCAGCTTGGCGGGAGGGCCTCAGGATACGCAGTATTTT

V gene: TRBV28
J gene: TRBJ2-1
clone size: -
D gene: -
CDR3 protein: CASSSYEQFF
CDR3 DNA: TGTGCCAGCAGTTCTTATGAGCAGTTCTTC

V gene: TRBV28
J gene: TRBJ2-5
clone size: -
D gene: TRBD1
CDR3 protein: CASSLGDRVQETQYF
CDR3 DNA: TGTGCCAGCAGTTTAGGGGACAGGGTCCAAGAGACCCAGTACTTC

V gene: TRBV21-1
J gene: TRBJ1-3
clone size: -
D gene: -
CDR3 protein: CASSKGPPTGNSGNTIYF
CDR3 DNA: TGTGCCAGCAGCAAAGGTCCCCCGACAGGTAACTCTGGAAACACCATATATTTT

V gene: TRBV7-9
J gene: TRBJ2-7
clone size: -
D gene: -
CDR3 protein: CASTGFIQGRYEQYF
CDR3 DNA: TGTGCCAGCACCGGCTTTATACAGGGACGGTACGAGCAGTACTTC

V gene: TRBV5-4
J gene: TRBJ2-7
clone size: once
D gene: -
CDR3 protein: CASSSPRGKFDEQYF
CDR3 DNA: TGTGCCAGCAGCTCTCCTCGGGGGAAGTTCGACGAGCAGTACTTC

V gene: TRBV28
J gene: TRBJ2-7
clone size: -
D gene: -
CDR3 protein: CASSLSPEFRGEQYF
CDR3 DNA: TGTGCCAGCAGTTTATCCCCGGAGTTTAGGGGCGAGCAGTACTTC

V gene: TRBV11-2
J gene: TRBJ2-5
clone size: -
D gene: -
CDR3 protein: CASRDGVIETQYF
CDR3 DNA: TGTGCCAGCCGCGACGGGGTTATAGAGACCCAGTACTTC

V gene: TRBV28
J gene: TRBJ1-1
clone size: once
D gene: -
CDR3 protein: CASTTSPGDTEAFF
CDR3 DNA: TGTGCCAGCACCACCTCTCCAGGGGACACTGAAGCTTTCTTT

V gene: TRBV6-4
J gene: TRBJ2-1
clone size: -
D gene: TRBD2
CDR3 protein: CASSDGGRRYNEQFF
CDR3 DNA: TGTGCCAGCAGTGACGGCGGGAGACGATACAATGAGCAGTTCTTC

V gene: TRBV19
J gene: TRBJ1-1
clone size: -
D gene: -
CDR3 protein: CASSRGRARGSVGANTEAFF
CDR3 DNA: TGTGCCAGTAGTAGGGGACGGGCTCGGGGTAGTGTGGGGGCGAACACTGAAGCTTTCTTT

V gene: TRBV6-1
J gene: TRBJ1-2
clone size: -
D gene: -
CDR3 protein: CASSEGFGSGVVFYGYTF
CDR3 DNA: TGTGCCAGCAGTGAAGGTTTTGGGTCAGGGGTTGTCTTCTATGGCTACACCTTC

V gene: TRBV6-4
J gene: TRBJ2-1
clone size: -
D gene: -
CDR3 protein: CASSAGGSYNEQFF
CDR3 DNA: TGTGCCAGCAGTGCAGGGGGGTCCTACAATGAGCAGTTCTTC

V gene: TRBV30
J gene: TRBJ2-2
clone size: -
D gene: TRBD1
CDR3 protein: CAWSVYGTVTGELFF
CDR3 DNA: TGTGCCTGGAGTGTATACGGGACAGTGACCGGGGAGCTGTTTTTT

V gene: TRBV7-2
J gene: TRBJ2-7
clone size: -
D gene: -
CDR3 protein: CASSLEITYEQYF
CDR3 DNA: TGTGCCAGCAGCTTAGAAATAACCTACGAGCAGTACTTC

V gene: TRBV19
J gene: TRBJ1-3
clone size: -
D gene: -
CDR3 protein: CASSIVSGSGNTIYF
CDR3 DNA: TGTGCCAGTAGTATAGTTTCCGGCTCTGGAAACACCATATATTTT

V gene: TRBV7-6
J gene: TRBJ2-5
clone size: once
D gene: -
CDR3 protein: CASSTHVRGRETQYF
CDR3 DNA: TGTGCCAGCAGCACCCACGTCCGGGGGAGGGAGACCCAGTACTTC

V gene: TRBV7-9
J gene: TRBJ2-1
clone size: -
D gene: -
CDR3 protein: CASSLESGQFF
CDR3 DNA: TGTGCCAGCAGCTTAGAGAGCGGGCAGTTCTTC

V gene: TRBV28
J gene: TRBJ1-5
clone size: -
D gene: -
CDR3 protein: CASSLTGNQPQHF
CDR3 DNA: TGTGCCAGCAGTTTGACAGGCAATCAGCCCCAGCATTTT

V gene: TRBV7-2
J gene: TRBJ2-1
clone size: -
D gene: TRBD2
CDR3 protein: CATDLAGGIQFF
CDR3 DNA: TGTGCCACCGACCTAGCGGGAGGCATCCAGTTCTTC